This TCR beta chain was documented in a study of control samples from healthy donors and cancer patients (dated by TCRdb to the early 2020s). Library method: the immunoSEQ multiplex PCR assay. In TCRdb, the immuneACCESS table is reduced to in-frame sequences with V and J assigned. These tables do not hold every clone; where another copy was compared, an unresolved V gene accounts for under half, and the others remain unexplained. The table for this sample lists more than 100,000 clones; around 88% of them were counted only once. Jointly, the top ten make up roughly 3.3% of the sample. This clone was counted once. Its binding antigen is unknown. Base qualities are not at hand, and no much larger clone is one base apart. V is trimmed back by 4 bases and J by 1 base, and the junction contains 8 bases that no gene match accounts for. The CDR1 and CDR2 encoded by the germline V gene (reference sequence) are SGHKS and YYEKEE. The CDR3 measures 16 amino acids from cysteine to phenylalanine. Kept here is only the CDR3 DNA, which spans 48 bases and is read in frame from base 1.

The sequencing input was blood. Rearrangement joined TRBV5-5 to TRBJ1-1, with 9 junctional bases fitting TRBD1. This sequence was found in a man aged 40-49 years in good health. The CDR3 sequence is CASSMGQGQGNTEAFF. The DNA sequence reads TGTGCCAGCAGCATGGGACAGGGTCAAGGGAACACTGAAGCTTTCTTT.